This is a list of T cell receptor beta chains from one sample in a study of CD4 T cells in relation to SARS-CoV-2 and coronaviruses. These receptors' targets are unknown. The method was immunoSEQ multiplex PCR; TCRdb's version includes in-frame clones alone and lacks a portion of them. The table has under 20,000 clones, 82% seen once. Sequencing was done on a sample of CD4+ T cells from PBMCs, cultured in vitro. The receptors were gathered from a human donor in good health. CDR3s include the opening cysteine and the closing phenylalanine or tryptophan. A D gene is named only where the DNA matches it firmly. Size tells how often a clone was seen (once, few, many) or the class of an expanded clone, and some rows leave it out.

TRBJ2-4 - TRBV11-2 TRBD2 TGTGCCAGCAGCTTATTGGCGGGGGGGACAGATAACATTCAGTACTTC CASSLLAGGTDNIQYF
TRBJ1-3 - TRBV18 - TGTGCCAGCTCACAAGGACCGAATAGCTCTGGAAACACCATATATTTT CASSQGPNSSGNTIYF
TRBJ2-1 once TRBV13 - TGTGCCAGCAGCCGAACGGCGGCAGAGCAGTTCTTC CASSRTAAEQFF
TRBJ2-7 - TRBV6-2/TRBV6-3 TRBD2 TGTGCCAGCAGTCCCCGGACTAGCGGGAAAAGGTACGAGCAGTACTTC CASSPRTSGKRYEQYF
TRBJ2-1 - TRBV3-1/TRBV3-2 TRBD2 TGTGCCAGCAGGCCTCGGACTAGCGGTGAATGGGATGAGCAGTTCTTC CASRPRTSGEWDEQFF
TRBJ2-6 - TRBV29-1 - TGCAGCGTCCCTGTCCGCTCTGGGGCCAACGTCCTGACTTTC CSVPVRSGANVLTF
TRBJ2-3 - TRBV9 - TGTGCCAGCAGCCCTTTTGGCGGGGAAAGCACAGATACGCAGTATTTT CASSPFGGESTDTQYF
TRBJ2-1 - TRBV11-1 TRBD2 TGTGCCAGCAGCCACGGGACTAGAGGGCAGAATGAGCAGTTCTTC CASSHGTRGQNEQFF
TRBJ2-7 once TRBV6-2/TRBV6-3 - TGTGCCAGCAGTTACGGGCAGAGGGCCACCTACGAGCAGTACTTC CASSYGQRATYEQYF
TRBJ2-5 - TRBV27 - TGTGCCAGCAGTTTCCGGGAGAGAGAGACCCAGTACTTC CASSFRERETQYF
TRBJ2-7 - TRBV6-1 - TGTGCCAGCAGTGATACCGGGACAATATACGAGCAGTACTTC CASSDTGTIYEQYF
TRBJ2-7 - TRBV2 TRBD1 TGTGCCAGCAGCCGGACAGGGTACGAGCAGTACTTC CASSRTGYEQYF
TRBJ2-7 - TRBV5-4 - TGTGCCAGCAGCTTACCCACAGGTTTAGCCGAGCAGTACTTC CASSLPTGLAEQYF
TRBJ1-3 once TRBV10-3 - TGTGCCATCATTCAGGGTGCTGGAAACACCATATATTTT CAIIQGAGNTIYF
TRBJ1-1 few TRBV5-4 - TGTGCCAGCAGCGCGGGAGCAAGGAGGGGGGAAGATGAAGCTTTCTTT CASSAGARRGEDEAFF
TRBJ1-2 - TRBV7-8 - TGTGCCAGCAGCTTATGGGCCGGTAACTATGGCTACACCTTC CASSLWAGNYGYTF
TRBJ1-2 - TRBV7-2 TRBD1 TGTGCCAGCAGCCCGGAGATACAGGGGTCCGGGTATGGCTACACCTTC CASSPEIQGSGYGYTF
TRBJ2-5 once TRBV20-1 - TGCAGTGCTAGTGGGTCTTGGAGGGGCGGTGGAGAGACCCAGTACTTC CSASGSWRGGGETQYF
TRBJ2-1 - TRBV7-6 TRBD2 TGTGCCAGCAGCTCCGCCGGGACTAGGGCCCACAATGAGCAGTTCTTC CASSSAGTRAHNEQFF
TRBJ2-1 - TRBV5-1 TRBD2 TGCGCCAGCAGCTTCACTAGCGGGAACCATTTTAATGAGCAGTTCTTC CASSFTSGNHFNEQFF
TRBJ1-1 - TRBV11-2 - TGTGCCAGCAGTCCAGGAACTGGACAGAGGAACACTGAAGCTTTCTTT CASSPGTGQRNTEAFF
TRBJ2-3 - TRBV4-3 TRBD2 TGCGCCAGCAGCCCCGAAGCGGGGGGGACTTTGGAAGATACGCAGTATTTT CASSPEAGGTLEDTQYF
TRBJ2-2 few TRBV4-3 - TGCGCCAGCAGCCAAGAACCAGCTAGCACCGGGGAGCTGTTTTTT CASSQEPASTGELFF
TRBJ2-1 - TRBV9 TRBD2 TGTGCCAGCAGCGTAGAAGCGGGGGTCTACAATGAGCAGTTCTTC CASSVEAGVYNEQFF
TRBJ1-2 - TRBV5-1 - TGCGCCAGCAGCTTGGGCAGGAGCGATGGCTACACCTTC CASSLGRSDGYTF
TRBJ2-1 - TRBV19 TRBD2 TGTGCCAGTAGTACCCAACTAGCGGGGGGGTCGGAGCAGTTCTTC CASSTQLAGGSEQFF
TRBJ1-2 - TRBV9 - TGTGCCAGCAGCGTGGCCACTCAGGGGGGCTACACCTTC CASSVATQGGYTF
TRBJ1-3 - TRBV30 - TGTGCCTGGGCTCCTAGGGATACCTCTGGAAACACCATATATTTT CAWAPRDTSGNTIYF
TRBJ2-3 - TRBV5-4 TRBD2 TGTGCCAGCAGCTTGGACCAGACTAGCGCAGATACGCAGTATTTT CASSLDQTSADTQYF
TRBJ2-3 - TRBV18 - TGTGCCAGCTCACCTGCGGTGGGGGCAGATACGCAGTATTTT CASSPAVGADTQYF
TRBJ2-4 - TRBV2 - TGTGCCAGCTCTTGGGACCGGAACATTCAGTACTTC CASSWDRNIQYF
TRBJ1-3 - TRBV11-2 - TGTGCCAGCTCGGTCCCCTGGGGAGCCTTAAGAAACACCATATATTTT CASSVPWGALRNTIYF
TRBJ2-5 - TRBV6-4 - TGTGCCACCGAGGGAGGAGGGACCCAGTACTTC CATEGGGTQYF
TRBJ1-3 - TRBV7-2 - TGTGCCAGCAGCTTCCACCTGAGCTCTGGAAACACCATATATTTT CASSFHLSSGNTIYF
TRBJ2-1 few TRBV4-2 TRBD2 TGTGCCAGCAGCCAAGACGGGGCGGGAGGACTTTTGAATGAGCAGTTCTTC CASSQDGAGGLLNEQFF
TRBJ1-2 - TRBV2 - TGTGCCAGCAGTGAGCAGGACAGAAGTTCTGGCTACACCTTC CASSEQDRSSGYTF
TRBJ2-7 - TRBV2 - TGTGCCAGCACCAACACCGGAAGGGATTTCTACGAGCAGTACTTC CASTNTGRDFYEQYF
TRBJ2-2 - TRBV18 TRBD1 TGTGCCAGCTCAGCCCGACAGGGCACCGGGGAGCTGTTTTTT CASSARQGTGELFF
TRBJ2-1 - TRBV5-1 TRBD2 TGCGCCAGCAGCTTCCCGGGACTAGACCGCTCCTACAATGAGCAGTTCTTC CASSFPGLDRSYNEQFF
TRBJ1-1 - TRBV7-9 - TGTGCCAGCAGCTTAGAGCCTAACACTGAAGCTTTCTTT CASSLEPNTEAFF
TRBJ1-2 - TRBV6-7 - TGTGCCAGCAGTCACACATGGGGGGGGCGGTATGGCTACACCTTC CASSHTWGGRYGYTF
TRBJ2-5 few TRBV9 TRBD1 TGTGCCAGCAGCGGTGGGACAGGGGTTGGAGAGACCCAGTACTTC CASSGGTGVGETQYF
TRBJ1-2 - TRBV6-1 TRBD1 TGTGCCAGCAGTGAAGTGACAGGGGCTCGGTATGGCTACACCTTC CASSEVTGARYGYTF
TRBJ2-2 - TRBV10-2 TRBD2 TGCGCCAGCAGTGACGTGGGTTATCTAGCGGGGGGCACCGGGGAGCTGTTTTTT CASSDVGYLAGGTGELFF
TRBJ1-1 - TRBV27 TRBD1 TGTGCCAGCACCTCTGGGACAGGGGGAAAGCGGGAGGAAGCTTTCTTT CASTSGTGGKREEAFF
TRBJ1-2 - TRBV19 - TGTGCCAGTAGTATTGACTGGATGAGGAACTATGGCTACACCTTC CASSIDWMRNYGYTF
TRBJ2-2 few TRBV24-1 TRBD1 TGTGCCACCAGTGACCCGGGACAGGGGAACACCGGGGAGCTGTTTTTT CATSDPGQGNTGELFF
TRBJ2-3 - TRBV29-1 TRBD2 TGCAGCGTTGAGGGAGGGAGCGAAGTTCTAGATACGCAGTATTTT CSVEGGSEVLDTQYF
TRBJ2-4 - TRBV15 TRBD2 TGTGCCACCAGCAGAACCCGGGGAGGGAACATTCAGTACTTC CATSRTRGGNIQYF
TRBJ2-7 - TRBV29-1 TRBD1 TGCAGCGTTGTGACAGGGGGCGCGGGAGAGCAGTACTTC CSVVTGGAGEQYF